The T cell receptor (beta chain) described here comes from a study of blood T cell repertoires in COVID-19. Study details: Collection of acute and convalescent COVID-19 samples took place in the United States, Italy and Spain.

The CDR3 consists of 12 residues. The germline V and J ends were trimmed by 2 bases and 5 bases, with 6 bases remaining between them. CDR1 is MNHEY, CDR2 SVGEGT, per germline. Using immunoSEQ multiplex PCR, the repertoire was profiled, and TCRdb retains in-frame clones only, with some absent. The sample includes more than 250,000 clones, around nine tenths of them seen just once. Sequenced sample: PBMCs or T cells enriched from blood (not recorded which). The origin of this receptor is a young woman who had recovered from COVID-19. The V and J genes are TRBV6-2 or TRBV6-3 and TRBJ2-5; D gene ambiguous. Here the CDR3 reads CASSYLRETQYF. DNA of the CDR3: TGTGCCAGCAGTTACCTCCGGGAGACCCAGTACTTC.